This TCR beta chain is from a study of beta chain features in type 1 diabetes. Expressed TCRB transcripts were sequenced because the entire RNA isolate underwent reverse transcription. The protocol was immunoSEQ multiplex PCR, while the TCRdb copy is restricted to in-frame clones and leaves out a portion. The sample yields around 500,000 clones, 25% to 35% seen once. The germline V gene has CDR1 LNHNV and CDR2 YYDKDF (reference sequence). Trimming left V 0 bases short and J 1 base short, with 15 bases between. The CDR3 has 17 amino acids. This clone was detected a few times. The receptor was derived from a man aged 18 to 35 in good health. This chain connects TRBV15 to TRBJ2-5; D uncertain. The source material was naive CD4+ T cells from blood. The CDR3 loop is CATSRDLSAWGQETQYF. The CDR3 coding sequence is TGTGCCACCAGCAGAGATTTGAGCGCCTGGGGCCAAGAGACCCAGTACTTC.